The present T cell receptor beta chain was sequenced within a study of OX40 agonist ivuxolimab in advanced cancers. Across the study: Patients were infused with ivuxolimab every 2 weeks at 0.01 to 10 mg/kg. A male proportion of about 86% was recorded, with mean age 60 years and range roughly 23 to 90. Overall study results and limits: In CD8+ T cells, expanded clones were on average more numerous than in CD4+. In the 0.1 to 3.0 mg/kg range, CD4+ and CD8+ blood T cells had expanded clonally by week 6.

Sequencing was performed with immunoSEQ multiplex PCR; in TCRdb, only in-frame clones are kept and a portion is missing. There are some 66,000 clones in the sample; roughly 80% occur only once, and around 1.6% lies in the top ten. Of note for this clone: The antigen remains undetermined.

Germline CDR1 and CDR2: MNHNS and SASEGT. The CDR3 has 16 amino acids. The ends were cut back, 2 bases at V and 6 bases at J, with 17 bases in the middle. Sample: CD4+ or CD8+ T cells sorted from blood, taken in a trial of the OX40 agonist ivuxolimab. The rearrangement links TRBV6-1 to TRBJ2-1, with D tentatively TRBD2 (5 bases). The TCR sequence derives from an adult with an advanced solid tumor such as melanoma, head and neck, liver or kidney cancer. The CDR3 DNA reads TGTGCCAGCAGTGAACTATGGCTAGCCAAACTCAATGAGCAGTTCTTC. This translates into CASSELWLAKLNEQFF.